This T cell receptor (beta chain) was documented in a study of blood T cell repertoires in COVID-19. Participants were aged roughly 18 to 89 years from about two dozen US areas. The CDR3 extends over 11 amino acids. The germline V and J ends were trimmed by 4 bases and 9 bases, with 8 bases remaining between them. Germline V gene sequence: CDR1 LGHDT, CDR2 YNNKEL (reference sequence). TCRdb's copy holds only in-frame clones and misses some; the assay was immunoSEQ multiplex PCR. The sample lists fewer than 350,000 clones, 80% to 90% occurring once. This TCR came from a woman younger than 45 with acute COVID-19. Sequencing was done on a sample of PBMCs or T cells enriched from blood (not recorded which). The chain uses TRBV3-1 (or the pseudogene TRBV3-2) and TRBJ2-3; D is possibly TRBD2 (6 bases). As DNA, the CDR3 is TGTGCCAGCAGCCTGGGAGGCACGCAGTATTTT. This sequence encodes CASSLGGTQYF.